One and the same sample provided the 15 T cell receptor beta chains below, sequenced in a study of blood T cell repertoires in COVID-19. Produced via immunoSEQ multiplex PCR; TCRdb's table is partial and in-frame only. The table records 200,000 to 250,000 clones, 81% of them present only once. Material: PBMCs or T cells enriched from blood (not recorded which). The receptors stem from a woman aged 45-59 years with acute COVID-19.

The chain is built from TRBV27 and TRBJ2-1, with 8 bases matching TRBD2. From germline, CDR1 is MNHEY and CDR2 SMNVEV (reference sequence). The V and J ends lost 8 bases and 7 bases, in that order; junction bases with no gene match: 7. The CDR3 loop spans 13 amino acids. CDR3 nucleotide sequence: TGTGCCAGCTTCCGGGGGGGAGAAAATGAGCAGTTCTTC. Protein product: CASFRGGENEQFF.

The chain recombines TRBV5-1 with TRBJ2-5, with D perhaps matching TRBD2 (5 bases). The V end lost 5 bases, the J end lost 1 base, and 24 bases lay between the germline ends. Looked up from germline, CDR1 is SGHRS and CDR2 is YFSETQ. The CDR3 spans 18 residues. CDR3 in DNA: TGCGCCAGCAGTCAAGGTTTCCCGCTAGCTGCAGCCCAAGAGACCCAGTACTTC. This gives the protein CASSQGFPLAAAQETQYF. The variable domain in full, with the rest retrieved from reference TRBV5-1 and TRBJ2-5, is KAGVTQTPRYLIKTRGQQVTLSCSPISGHRSVSWYQQTPGQGLQFLFEYFSETQRNKGNFPGRFSGRQFSNSRSEMNVSTLELGDSALYLCASSQGFPLAAAQETQYFGPGTRLLVL.

The chain links TRBV2 to TRBJ2-3; 9 positions agree with TRBD2. The V gene end was trimmed by 5 bases and the J gene end by 2 bases; junction bases not matched to a gene: 11. The germline CDR1 and CDR2 sequences are SNHLY and FYNNEI. The CDR3 has 17 amino acids. The DNA for the CDR3 is TGTGCCAGCAGTTTTCGCATACTAGCGGGCCTCACAGATACGCAGTATTTT. This encodes CASSFRILAGLTDTQYF.

The CDR3 coding sequence is TGTGCCAGCAGCCCTTCTTTAAGGGGCACTTATGGCTACACCTTC. Its translation is CASSPSLRGTYGYTF. The chain joins TRBV28 to TRBJ1-2; tentative D call: TRBD1 (5 bases). V was cut by 6 bases and J by 5 bases, with 19 bases left in between. CDR1 is MDHEN and CDR2 is SYDVKM in the germline V gene. The CDR3 covers 15 residues.

This chain joins TRBV7-2 and TRBJ2-7; a possible D gene is TRBD2 (6 bases). V was clipped by 3 bases and J by 2 bases, with 14 bases between them. The germline V gene encodes CDR1 SGHTA and CDR2 FQGNSA. CDR3 length: 15 amino acids. The CDR3 is CASSFGTSRTYEQYF. The DNA for the CDR3 is TGTGCCAGCAGCTTCGGGACTTCCCGGACCTACGAGCAGTACTTC.

V is TRBV7-2 and J is TRBJ2-5, with 8 bases fitting TRBD2. Germline V CDR1 and CDR2: SGHTA, FQGNSA. Losses at the gene ends were 6 bases for V and 5 bases for J; bases not matched to a gene: 14. The CDR3 runs 16 residues. As DNA, the CDR3 is TGTGCCAGCAGACGAATTGATCGGGGGGGCAGGGAGACCCAGTACTTC. It specifies CASRRIDRGGRETQYF.

The chain joins TRBV7-2 to TRBJ2-5, with TRBD2 matching 9 bases. Trimming cost V 5 bases and J 6 bases; bases outside gene matches: 16. The germline gives CDR1 SGHTA, CDR2 FQGNSA. The CDR3 contains 17 residues. DNA of the CDR3: TGTGCCAGCAGCCTGGATGGTAGCGGGGGCGTTCGAAAGACCCAGTACTTC. This sequence encodes CASSLDGSGGVRKTQYF. Full variable domain (rest looked up from reference TRBV7-2 and TRBJ2-5): GAGVSQSPSNKVTEKGKDVELRCDPISGHTALYWYRQSLGQGLEFLIYFQGNSAPDKSGLPSDRFSAERTGGSVSTLTIQRTQQEDSAVYLCASSLDGSGGVRKTQYFGPGTRLLVL.

This chain connects TRBV30 to TRBJ1-1; tentative D call: TRBD1 (5 bases). CDR1 and CDR2 (germline): GTSNPN, SVGIG (reference sequence). Trimming removed 8 bases from V and 5 bases from J, with 15 bases in between. The length of the CDR3 is 12 residues. As DNA, the CDR3 is TGTGCCGGGCGTCGTGGGGCTACTGAAGCTTTCTTT. Its protein is CAGRRGATEAFF. The variable domain in full, with the rest retrieved from reference TRBV30 and TRBJ1-1, is SQTIHQWPATLVQPVGSPLSLECTVEGTSNPNLYWYRQAAGRGLQLLFYSVGIGQISSEVPQNLSASRPQDRQFILSSKKLLLSDSGFYLCAGRRGATEAFFGQGTRLTVV.

The genes are TRBV7-7 and TRBJ2-5, with a weak D call TRBD1 (5 bases). This CDR3 region has 14 residues. V was shortened by 5 bases and J by 5 bases, with 15 bases between the two germline ends. Germline V lookup: CDR1 SSHAT, CDR2 FNYEAQ (reference sequence). Here the CDR3 reads CASSNDWTMETQYF. Here the CDR3 DNA reads TGTGCCAGCAGCAACGACTGGACAATGGAGACCCAGTACTTC.

The V and J genes are TRBV7-2 and TRBJ1-3; D is undetermined. Trimming shortened V by 5 bases and J by 0 bases, and 20 bases separated the two germline ends. The CDR3 extends over 18 amino acids. Germline V lookup: CDR1 SGHTA, CDR2 FQGNSA. The chain's CDR3 is CASSQSREGRSSGNTIYF. The CDR3 coding sequence is TGTGCCAGCAGCCAGAGTCGAGAGGGCAGGTCCTCTGGAAACACCATATATTTT.

The chain carries TRBV28 and TRBJ1-1; D gene uncertain. Germline V lookup: CDR1 MDHEN, CDR2 SYDVKM. The CDR3 has 14 amino acids. Trimming left V 2 bases short and J 2 bases short, with 9 bases between. The CDR3 is CASSLRQVNTEAFF. CDR3 in DNA: TGTGCCAGCAGTTTAAGGCAGGTCAACACTGAAGCTTTCTTT.

CDR3 protein: CASSTRTVAKNIQYF. The CDR3, as DNA: TGTGCCAGTAGTACCAGGACAGTGGCCAAAAACATTCAGTACTTC. This chain connects TRBV19 to TRBJ2-4; the D gene is possibly TRBD1 (6 bases). Germline assignment: CDR1 LNHDA and CDR2 SQIVND (reference sequence). Trimming cost V 4 bases and J 1 base, with 11 bases left between them. This CDR3 contains 15 residues.

The chain is built from TRBV2 and TRBJ2-1, with TRBD2 matching 11 bases. The CDR3 sequence is 15 residues long. J gave up 6 bases and V 6 bases, and 7 bases lay outside the gene matches. The germline V gene encodes CDR1 SNHLY and CDR2 FYNNEI. The CDR3: CASREGLAEVNEQFF. In nucleotides, the CDR3 is TGTGCCAGCAGGGAGGGACTAGCGGAGGTCAATGAGCAGTTCTTC.

V is TRBV6-2 or TRBV6-3 and J is TRBJ1-5; TRBD1 is a possible D gene (5 bases). Germline CDR1 MNHEY, CDR2 SVGEGT. The CDR3 sequence is 16 residues long. The V and J ends lost 5 bases and 6 bases respectively, with 20 bases between them. This CDR3 reads CASSGPQGPASQPQHF. CDR3 DNA: TGTGCCAGCAGTGGGCCCCAGGGCCCTGCGAGTCAGCCCCAGCATTTT.

The chain employs TRBV5-1 and TRBJ1-4; D remains unclear. The ends were cut back, 4 bases at V and 1 base at J, with 11 bases in the middle. CDR1 and CDR2 from the germline V gene are SGHRS and YFSETQ. This CDR3 comprises 15 residues. In nucleotides, the CDR3 is TGCGCCAGCAGCGGAGGGAGAGGAACTAATGAAAAACTGTTTTTT. This encodes CASSGGRGTNEKLFF.